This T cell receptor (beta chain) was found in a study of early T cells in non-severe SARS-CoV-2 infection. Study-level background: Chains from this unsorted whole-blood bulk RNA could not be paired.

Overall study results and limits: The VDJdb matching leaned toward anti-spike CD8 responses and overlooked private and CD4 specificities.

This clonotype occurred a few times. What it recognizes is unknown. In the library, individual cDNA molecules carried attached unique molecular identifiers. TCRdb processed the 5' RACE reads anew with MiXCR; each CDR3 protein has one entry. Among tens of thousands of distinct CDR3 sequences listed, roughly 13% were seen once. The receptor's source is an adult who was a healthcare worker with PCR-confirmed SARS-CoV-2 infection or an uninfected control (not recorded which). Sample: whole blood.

This CDR3 reads CASSSGTSFYNEQFF. For the CDR3, the DNA is TGTGCCAGCAGTTCCGGGACTAGTTTCTACAATGAGCAGTTCTTC. The chain combines TRBV7-8 with TRBJ2-1; 8 nucleotides line up with TRBD2. The CDR3 length is 15 residues. Germline assignment: CDR1 SGHVS and CDR2 FQNEAQ. V lost 6 bases to trimming and J lost 3 bases; unmatched junction nucleotides: 7.